The 20 T cell receptor beta chains below were found in one sample sequenced in a study of blood T cell repertoires in COVID-19. Profiled with immunoSEQ multiplex PCR; TCRdb holds only in-frame clones, not every one. This sample has a few hundred thousand clones, with nearly 90% found just once. Sequencing was performed on PBMCs or T cells enriched from blood (not recorded which). The receptors here all came from a woman aged 18 to 35 with acute COVID-19.

V gene TRBV6-5 combines with J gene TRBJ2-1; possibly TRBD1 for D (6 bases). CDR3 length: 15 amino acids. Germline V CDR1 and CDR2: MNHEY, SVGAGI. V lost 0 bases and J 7 bases, leaving 13 bases between the germline ends. CDR3 in DNA: TGTGCCAGCAGTTACTCTCAGACAGGTCGGAATGAGCAGTTCTTC. As protein: CASSYSQTGRNEQFF.

The CDR3 DNA reads as TGTGCCAGCAGCGCGGAGCCCCAGCATTTT. Protein sequence: CASSAEPQHF. The V gene is TRBV28, the J gene TRBJ1-5; D remains unclear. This CDR3 has 10 amino acids. The germline V gene encodes CDR1 MDHEN and CDR2 SYDVKM. V was trimmed by 6 bases and J by 8 bases, leaving 5 bases between them.

V usage is TRBV28 and J usage is TRBJ1-2; D possibly corresponds to TRBD1 (6 bases). The ends were cut back, 2 bases at V and 8 bases at J, with 15 bases in the middle. The CDR3 spans 14 residues. Germline lookup yields CDR1 MDHEN and CDR2 SYDVKM. The CDR3 DNA follows: TGTGCCAGCAGTTTACCCCACGGGGGGGCAGGCTACACCTTC. It is translated as CASSLPHGGAGYTF.

The V call is TRBV28, the J call TRBJ2-7; a possible D gene is TRBD2 (6 bases). The CDR3 length is 16 residues. V lost 6 bases and J lost 2, with 20 bases in between. The V gene's germline CDR1 is MDHEN and CDR2 SYDVKM. For the CDR3, the DNA is TGTGCCAGCAGGCAAGACCCGAGACTAGGGGCCTACGAGCAGTACTTC. Encoded protein: CASRQDPRLGAYEQYF. The whole variable domain, filled in from reference TRBV28 and TRBJ2-7, reads DVKVTQSSRYLVKRTGEKVFLECVQDMDHENMFWYRQDPGLGLRLIYFSYDVKMKEKGDIPEGYSVSREKKERFSLILESASTNQTSMYLCASRQDPRLGAYEQYFGPGTRLTVT.

The rearrangement joins TRBV18 to TRBJ2-7; 9 bases match TRBD2. Per germline, CDR1 KGHSH and CDR2 LQKENI. Trimming took 3 bases from V and 0 from J; bases not matched to a gene: 6. The CDR3 has 16 residues. This CDR3 reads CASSPGGGRASYEQYF. CDR3 nucleotide sequence: TGTGCCAGCTCACCCGGGGGCGGGAGGGCCTCCTACGAGCAGTACTTC.

The J gene is TRBJ2-1, the V gene TRBV6-1; 10 nucleotides line up with TRBD2. CDR1 MNHNS and CDR2 SASEGT come from the germline V gene. This CDR3 comprises 15 residues. J was trimmed by 7 bases and V by 2 bases; bases with no gene match: 5. The CDR3 sequence: CASSETWTSGNEQFF. CDR3 nucleotide sequence: TGTGCCAGCAGTGAAACCTGGACTAGCGGTAATGAGCAGTTCTTC.

This chain uses TRBV5-3 with TRBJ1-5; D unclear. TRBV5-3 is sorted into the ORF group, with uncertain function. Trimming removed 1 base from V and 0 bases from J, with 23 bases in between. This CDR3 spans 20 amino acids. The CDR3 DNA sequence: TGTGCCAGAAGCTTGCGTTTGTGGCGGCGCAACGAATATAGCAATCAGCCCCAGCATTTT. This gives the protein CARSLRLWRRNEYSNQPQHF.

V is TRBV25-1 and J is TRBJ2-7; D might be TRBD1 (5 bases). From germline, CDR1 is MGHDK and CDR2 SYGVNS. The CDR3 spans 14 residues. V shed 2 bases and J shed 3 bases, with 11 bases lying between them. The chain's CDR3 is CASSETRQFYEQYF. The CDR3 DNA reads as TGTGCCAGCAGTGAAACCCGACAGTTCTACGAGCAGTACTTC.

This chain connects TRBV5-1 to TRBJ2-7, with D unresolved. CDR3 length equals 13 residues. Germline lookup yields CDR1 SGHRS and CDR2 YFSETQ. With 1 base removed from V and 1 base from J, the gap between germline ends came to 6 bases. The CDR3 DNA sequence: TGCGCCAGCAGCTTGTATCCTTCCTACGAGCAGTACTTC. Translating it yields CASSLYPSYEQYF.

The chain couples TRBV28 to TRBJ1-5; 9 bases line up with TRBD1. V lost 6 bases and J lost 5; bases outside the gene matches: 5. Germline CDR1 and CDR2: MDHEN and SYDVKM. The CDR3 consists of 14 residues. CDR3 DNA sequence: TGTGCCAGCAGCCAGGGACAGGGAGATCAGCCCCAGCATTTT. Encoded protein: CASSQGQGDQPQHF.

The V gene is TRBV24-1, the J gene TRBJ2-1; 9 bases map to TRBD1. The CDR3 extends over 17 amino acids. Trimming removed 1 base from V and 4 bases from J; junction bases left unmatched: 7. Germline lookup yields CDR1 KGHDR and CDR2 SFDVKD. The DNA of the CDR3 is TGTGCCACCAGTGATTTCCGGGGACAGGGAGATTACAATGAGCAGTTCTTC. Its protein product is CATSDFRGQGDYNEQFF.

The chain is built from TRBV19 and TRBJ1-2, with 12 bases identical to TRBD1. This CDR3 contains 15 residues. CDR1 LNHDA and CDR2 SQIVND come from the germline V gene (reference sequence). J lost 5 bases, V lost 8 bases, and 9 bases had no gene match. The CDR3 loop reads CASLIGTGGGYGYTF. As DNA, the CDR3 is TGTGCCAGTCTCATCGGGACAGGGGGCGGATATGGCTACACCTTC.

This chain uses TRBV11-1 with TRBJ2-1; 7 bases fit TRBD2. The germline gives CDR1 SGHAT, CDR2 FQDESV (reference sequence). CDR3 length: 16 amino acids. V was clipped by 8 bases and J by 0 bases; unmatched bases: 10. The CDR3 bases are TGTGCCAGCTCCTCCTCGGGCGGGAGCTCCTACAATGAGCAGTTCTTC. The encoded protein is CASSSSGGSSYNEQFF.

This chain connects TRBV30 to TRBJ2-1, with a possible D match to TRBD2 (6 bases). The CDR3 sequence is 13 residues long. V was clipped by 2 bases and J by 8 bases, with 13 bases between them. Looked up from germline, CDR1 is GTSNPN and CDR2 is SVGIG (reference sequence). The CDR3 reads CAWSKLAIYEQFF. CDR3 DNA sequence: TGTGCCTGGAGTAAACTAGCTATCTATGAGCAGTTCTTC.

This chain connects TRBV29-1 to TRBJ2-6; D is perhaps TRBD1 (7 bases). The V gene lost 3 bases and the J gene lost 0 bases, with 12 bases spanning the gap. Germline CDR1 reads SQVTM; CDR2 reads ANQGSEA. CDR3 length equals 16 residues. This CDR3 is CSVDGQGGSGANVLTF. In nucleotides, the CDR3 is TGCAGCGTTGACGGCCAGGGGGGCTCTGGGGCCAACGTCCTGACTTTC.

This rearrangement joins TRBV5-5 to TRBJ1-1; 8 bases line up with TRBD1. With V trimmed by 2 bases and J by 0 bases, 12 bases remained unmatched. The V gene's germline CDR1 is SGHKS and CDR2 YYEKEE (reference sequence). The CDR3 sequence is 18 residues long. CDR3 sequence: CASSLGRRTGIMNTEAFF. Written as DNA, the CDR3 is TGTGCCAGCAGCTTAGGTAGGCGGACAGGGATCATGAACACTGAAGCTTTCTTT.

This clone appeared once. The chain recombines TRBV5-6 with TRBJ1-1; TRBD1 matches at 10 bases. CDR1 SGHDT and CDR2 YYEEEE come from the germline V gene. The CDR3 runs 14 residues. After removal of 4 bases from V and 1 base from J, the junction contained 1 base not matched to a gene. The CDR3: CASSRDRGNTEAFF. CDR3 sequence (DNA): TGTGCCAGCAGCCGGGACAGGGGGAACACTGAAGCTTTCTTT.

The chain uses TRBV28 and TRBJ1-2; 8 nucleotides align to TRBD1. The J segment lost 8 bases and the V segment lost 7 bases, leaving 9 bases of the junction unmatched. The CDR3 totals 13 residues. Germline CDR1 reads MDHEN; CDR2 reads SYDVKM. The CDR3 loop reads CASTFRGQGGYTF. CDR3 DNA: TGTGCCAGCACATTCAGGGGGCAGGGGGGCTACACCTTC.

The rearrangement uses TRBV7-3 and TRBJ2-7; 11 bases align to TRBD2. With V trimmed by 2 bases and J by 0 bases, 3 bases remained unmatched. Germline V gives CDR1 SGHTA, CDR2 FQGTGA. The CDR3 is 16 residues long. In DNA, the CDR3 is TGTGCCAGCAGCTTAGCTAGCGGGAGGAGCTCCTACGAGCAGTACTTC. Amino acid sequence: CASSLASGRSSYEQYF.

This chain joins TRBV24-1 and TRBJ2-7, with a tentative D call TRBD2 (6 bases). Trimming removed 0 bases at V and 0 bases at J, with 8 bases between. The CDR3 has 15 amino acids. Per germline, CDR1 KGHDR and CDR2 SFDVKD. The CDR3: CATSDLQEGSYEQYF. The CDR3 region has the DNA TGTGCCACCAGTGATTTGCAGGAGGGCTCCTACGAGCAGTACTTC.